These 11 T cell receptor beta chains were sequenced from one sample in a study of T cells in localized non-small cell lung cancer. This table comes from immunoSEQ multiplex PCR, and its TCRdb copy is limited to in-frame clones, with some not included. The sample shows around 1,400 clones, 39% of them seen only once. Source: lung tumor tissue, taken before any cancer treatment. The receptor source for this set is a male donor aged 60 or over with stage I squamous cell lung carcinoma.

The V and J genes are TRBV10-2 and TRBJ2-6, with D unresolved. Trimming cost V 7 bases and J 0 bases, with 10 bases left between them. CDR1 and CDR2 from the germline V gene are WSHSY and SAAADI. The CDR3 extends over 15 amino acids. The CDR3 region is CASTFDVSGANVLTF. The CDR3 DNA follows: TGCGCCAGCACCTTCGATGTCTCTGGGGCCAACGTCCTGACTTTC.

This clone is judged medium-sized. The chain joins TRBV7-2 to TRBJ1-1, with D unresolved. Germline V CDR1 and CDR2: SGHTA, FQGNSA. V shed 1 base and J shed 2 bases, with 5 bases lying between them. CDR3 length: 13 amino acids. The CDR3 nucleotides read TGTGCCAGCAGCTTAGGGTACAACACTGAAGCTTTCTTT. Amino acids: CASSLGYNTEAFF.

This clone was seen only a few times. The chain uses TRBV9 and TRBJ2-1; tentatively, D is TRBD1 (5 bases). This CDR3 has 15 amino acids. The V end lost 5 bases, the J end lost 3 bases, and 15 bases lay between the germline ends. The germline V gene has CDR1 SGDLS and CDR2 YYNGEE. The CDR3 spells CASSEQARGYNEQFF. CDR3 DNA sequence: TGTGCCAGCAGTGAACAAGCTAGGGGCTACAATGAGCAGTTCTTC.

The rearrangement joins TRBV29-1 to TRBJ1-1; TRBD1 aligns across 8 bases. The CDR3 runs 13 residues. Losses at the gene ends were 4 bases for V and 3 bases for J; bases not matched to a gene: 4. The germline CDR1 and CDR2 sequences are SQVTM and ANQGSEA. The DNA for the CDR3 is TGCAGCGTTGCCGGACAGGGTGACACTGAAGCTTTCTTT. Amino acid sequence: CSVAGQGDTEAFF.

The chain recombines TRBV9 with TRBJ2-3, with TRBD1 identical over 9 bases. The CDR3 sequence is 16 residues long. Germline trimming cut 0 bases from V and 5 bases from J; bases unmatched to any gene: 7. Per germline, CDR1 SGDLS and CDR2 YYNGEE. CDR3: CASSVANTGGEDTQYF. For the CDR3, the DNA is TGTGCCAGCAGCGTAGCTAACACAGGGGGCGAAGATACGCAGTATTTT.

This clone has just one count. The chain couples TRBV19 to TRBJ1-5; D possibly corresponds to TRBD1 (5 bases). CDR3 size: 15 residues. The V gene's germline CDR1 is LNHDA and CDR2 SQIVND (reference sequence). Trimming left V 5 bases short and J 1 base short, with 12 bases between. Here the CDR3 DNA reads TGTGCCAGTAGTCCCGGGGGAGGGAGCAATCAGCCCCAGCATTTT. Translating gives CASSPGGGSNQPQHF.

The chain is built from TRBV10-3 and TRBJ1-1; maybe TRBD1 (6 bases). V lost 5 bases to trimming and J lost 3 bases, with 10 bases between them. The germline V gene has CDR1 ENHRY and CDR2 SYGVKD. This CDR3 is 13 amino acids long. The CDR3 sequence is CAISRQEDTEAFF. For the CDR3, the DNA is TGTGCCATCAGTAGACAGGAAGACACTGAAGCTTTCTTT.

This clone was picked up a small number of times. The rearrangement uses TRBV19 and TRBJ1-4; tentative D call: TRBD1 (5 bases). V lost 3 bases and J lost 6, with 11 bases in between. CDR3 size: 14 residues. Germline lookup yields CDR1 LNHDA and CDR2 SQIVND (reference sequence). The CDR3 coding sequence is TGTGCCAGTAGTATTGCGGGGGGTGATGAAAAACTGTTTTTT. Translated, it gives CASSIAGGDEKLFF.

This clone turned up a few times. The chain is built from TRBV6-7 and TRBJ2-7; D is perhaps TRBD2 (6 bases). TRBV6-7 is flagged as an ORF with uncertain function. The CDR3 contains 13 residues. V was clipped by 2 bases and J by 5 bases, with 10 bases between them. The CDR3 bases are TGTGCCAGCAGTTACCTTAGCGGCAACGAGCAGTACTTC. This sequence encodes CASSYLSGNEQYF.

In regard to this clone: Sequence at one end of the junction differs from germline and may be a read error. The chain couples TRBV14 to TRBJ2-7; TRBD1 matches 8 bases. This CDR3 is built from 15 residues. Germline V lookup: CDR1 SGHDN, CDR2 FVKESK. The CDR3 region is CASSQRTGTSYEQYF. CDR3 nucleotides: TGTGCCAGCAGCCAGCGGACAGGGACGTCCTACGAGCAATACTTC.

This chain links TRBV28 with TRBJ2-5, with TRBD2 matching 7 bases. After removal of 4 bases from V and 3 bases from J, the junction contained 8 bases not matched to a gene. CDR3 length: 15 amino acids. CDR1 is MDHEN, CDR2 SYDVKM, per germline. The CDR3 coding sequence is TGTGCCAGCAGTTCCCTGAGCGGGACCGAAGAGACCCAGTACTTC. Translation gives CASSSLSGTEETQYF.